The 8 T cell receptor beta chains given below trace back to one sample, sequenced in a study of T cell responses to AZD1222 COVID-19 vaccine. Assay used: immunoSEQ multiplex PCR; TCRdb lists only in-frame clones, some missing. The data contain 110,000 to 150,000 clones, approximately 92% of them singletons. Sequencing used peripheral blood, obtained on day 0 of AZD1222 vaccination. The receptors come from an adult in good health.

This chain connects TRBV3-1 (or the pseudogene TRBV3-2) to TRBJ1-2; D remains ambiguous. Germline V CDR1 and CDR2: LGHDT, YNNKEL (reference sequence). The CDR3 is 15 residues long. V lost 0 bases and J lost 0, with 8 bases in between. The CDR3 DNA is TGTGCCAGCAGCCAAGACGTGGAGACTAACTATGGCTACACCTTC. It is translated as CASSQDVETNYGYTF.

The chain links TRBV28 to TRBJ1-1; D unresolved. V was cut by 8 bases and J by 1 base, with 11 bases left in between. The CDR3 runs 13 residues. The V gene's germline CDR1 is MDHEN and CDR2 SYDVKM. CDR3 DNA: TGTGCCAGCGCCGGACGCCAGAACACTGAAGCTTTCTTT. It yields the protein CASAGRQNTEAFF.

The chain is built from TRBV4-1 and TRBJ2-7; 9 nucleotides match TRBD1. The CDR3 totals 15 residues. The J segment lost 4 bases and the V segment lost 8 bases, leaving 12 bases of the junction unmatched. Germline V gene data show CDR1 as MGHRA and CDR2 as YSYEKL. CDR3 bases: TGCGCCAGCGCCGCATTGGGACAGGGTTATTACGAGCAGTACTTC. Encoded protein: CASAALGQGYYEQYF.

The chain couples TRBV5-4 to TRBJ1-3; 8 nucleotides line up with TRBD1. The CDR3 totals 15 residues. CDR1 SGHNT and CDR2 YYREEE come from the germline V gene (reference sequence). V gave up 4 bases and J gave up 0 bases; unmatched junction bases: 3. The CDR3 region is CASSRQGYSGNTIYF. The CDR3 bases are TGTGCCAGCAGCCGACAGGGGTACTCTGGAAACACCATATATTTT.

CDR3 protein: CASRRGRNEKLFF. The CDR3 bases are TGTGCCAGCAGGAGGGGGCGGAATGAAAAACTGTTTTTT. The V call is TRBV2, the J call TRBJ1-4, with TRBD1 matching over 7 bases. Germline V lookup: CDR1 SNHLY, CDR2 FYNNEI. This CDR3 contains 13 residues. Trimming cost V 6 bases and J 5 bases; bases outside gene matches: 3.

The chain recombines TRBV2 with TRBJ1-5; possibly TRBD1 for D (6 bases). The CDR3 extends over 15 amino acids. Germline V gives CDR1 SNHLY, CDR2 FYNNEI. Trimming left V 4 bases short and J 0 bases short, with 10 bases between. CDR3: CASSVRTASNQPQHF. CDR3 bases: TGTGCCAGCAGTGTCCGGACAGCTAGCAATCAGCCCCAGCATTTT.

V is TRBV10-2 and J is TRBJ2-7; TRBD1 might be the D (6 bases). The CDR3 totals 13 residues. Germline CDR1 WSHSY, CDR2 SAAADI. Trimming pared 6 bases from V and 7 bases from J, leaving 16 bases between. CDR3 bases: TGCGCCAGCAGCGGACAGTACGCAGGGGAGCAGTACTTC. Encoded protein: CASSGQYAGEQYF.

CDR3 nucleotides: TGCGCCAGCAGCTTGGTATTCGGTCAGGGGGAGCTGTTTTTT. It specifies CASSLVFGQGELFF. The chain combines TRBV5-1 with TRBJ2-2; the D is unclear. CDR3 size: 14 residues. The V end was cut by 0 bases, the J end by 8 bases, with 11 bases between. Germline assignment: CDR1 SGHRS and CDR2 YFSETQ.